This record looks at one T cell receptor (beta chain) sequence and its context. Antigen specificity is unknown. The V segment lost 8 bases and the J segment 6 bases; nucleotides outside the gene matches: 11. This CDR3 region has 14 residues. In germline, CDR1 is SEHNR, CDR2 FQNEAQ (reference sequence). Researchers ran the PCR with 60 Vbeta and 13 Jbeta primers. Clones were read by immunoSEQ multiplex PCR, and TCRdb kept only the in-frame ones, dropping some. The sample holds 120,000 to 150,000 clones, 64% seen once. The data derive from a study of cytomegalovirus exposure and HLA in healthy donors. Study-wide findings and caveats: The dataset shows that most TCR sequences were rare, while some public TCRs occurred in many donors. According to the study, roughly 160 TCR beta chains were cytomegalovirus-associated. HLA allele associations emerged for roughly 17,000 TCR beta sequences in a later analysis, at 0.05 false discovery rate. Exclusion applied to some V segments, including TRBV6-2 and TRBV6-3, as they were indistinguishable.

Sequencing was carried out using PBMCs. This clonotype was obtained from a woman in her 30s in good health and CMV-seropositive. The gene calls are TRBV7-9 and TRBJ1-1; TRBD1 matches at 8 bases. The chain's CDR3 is CASAPNRGDSEAFF. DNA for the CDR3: TGTGCCAGCGCACCTAACAGGGGGGACTCTGAAGCTTTCTTT.